This T cell receptor beta chain was obtained from a study of OX40 agonist ivuxolimab in advanced cancers. Patients had blood sampled at baseline and again on cycle 4 day 1 and cycle 7 day 1. Study conclusions and caveats: It was not determined which antigens were specifically recognized by the peripheral T cells that had undergone clonal expansion.

This CDR3 comprises 16 residues. V was clipped by 2 bases and J by 2 bases, with 15 bases between them. Looked up from germline, CDR1 is LNHNV and CDR2 is YYDKDF (reference sequence). This clone was detected a few times. Its antigen is not identified. Generated by immunoSEQ multiplex PCR, the TCRdb table keeps only in-frame clones and is missing some. This table holds tens of thousands of clones, around 84% found once. The receptor comes from an adult with an advanced solid tumor such as melanoma, head and neck, liver or kidney cancer. V usage is TRBV15 and J usage is TRBJ2-5, with D possibly TRBD2 on 5 matching bases. The material sequenced was CD4+ or CD8+ T cells sorted from blood, taken in a trial of the OX40 agonist ivuxolimab. CDR3 sequence: CATSRQRSGWQETQYF. The CDR3 DNA follows: TGTGCCACCAGCAGACAAAGGAGCGGTTGGCAAGAGACCCAGTACTTC.